The TCR beta chain described here comes from a study of cytomegalovirus exposure and HLA in healthy donors. Study as a whole: Earlier, roughly 120 million unique TCR beta sequences were recovered from around 200 million T cells by an analysis. Inside one of the first data releases sat 80 million to 95 million unique TCRs taken from HLA-typed donors.

Study-wide results and caveats: Accurate HLA-A and HLA-B prediction from TCR beta sequences was reported for most subjects. An analysis that came later showed most CMV-associated TCR beta chains appearing HLA-restricted.

Primers: 60 Vbeta forward and 13 Jbeta reverse. The assay was immunoSEQ multiplex PCR, and TCRdb's table has in-frame clones only and misses some. The sample shows some 150,000 clones, around 79% of them seen only once. Germline assignment: CDR1 SGHTS and CDR2 YDEGEE. This CDR3 comprises 16 residues. Trimming took 5 bases from V and 4 from J; bases not matched to a gene: 12. For this clone: Its antigen is not identified.

Sample: PBMCs. The sequence derives from a man aged 30 to 45 in good health and CMV-seropositive. J is TRBJ1-2 and V is TRBV5-8, with TRBD1 identical over 9 bases. Here the CDR3 reads CASSTGGIEGSYGYTF. DNA of the CDR3: TGTGCCAGCAGTACAGGGGGCATTGAGGGGAGCTATGGCTACACCTTC.